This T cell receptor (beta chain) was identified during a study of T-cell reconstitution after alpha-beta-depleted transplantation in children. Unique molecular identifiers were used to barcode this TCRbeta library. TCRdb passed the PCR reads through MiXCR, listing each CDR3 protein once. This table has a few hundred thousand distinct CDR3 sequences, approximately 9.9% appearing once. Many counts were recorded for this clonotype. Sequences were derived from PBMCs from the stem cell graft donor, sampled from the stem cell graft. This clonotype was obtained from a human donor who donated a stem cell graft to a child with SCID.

The CDR3 here is CASSREAGGEQYF. The CDR3 coding sequence is TGTGCCAGCTCACGAGAAGCGGGGGGTGAGCAGTACTTC. The rearrangement joins TRBV18 to TRBJ2-7; 9 nucleotides align to TRBD2. This CDR3 has 13 amino acids. Germline assignment: CDR1 KGHSH and CDR2 LQKENI. Trimming cost V 4 bases and J 7 bases; bases outside gene matches: 5. The entire variable domain, with the rest obtained from reference TRBV18 and TRBJ2-7, is as follows: NAGVMQNPRHLVRRRGQEARLRCSPMKGHSHVYWYRQLPEEGLKFMVYLQKENIIDESGMPKERFSAEFPKEGPSILRIQQVVRGDSAAYFCASSREAGGEQYFGPGTRLTVT.